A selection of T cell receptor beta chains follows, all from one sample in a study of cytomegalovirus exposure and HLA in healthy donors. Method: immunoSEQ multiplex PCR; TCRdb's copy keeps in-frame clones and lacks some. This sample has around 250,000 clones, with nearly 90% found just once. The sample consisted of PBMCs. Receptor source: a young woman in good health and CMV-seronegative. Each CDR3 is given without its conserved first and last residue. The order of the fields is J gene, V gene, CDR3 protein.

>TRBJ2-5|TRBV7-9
ASTSGETQY
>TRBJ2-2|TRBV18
ASKGQFNTGELF
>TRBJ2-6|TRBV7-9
ASSFGDSGANVLT
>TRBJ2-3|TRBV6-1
ASSDAQGVTDTQY
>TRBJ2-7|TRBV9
ASSVEEGAYEQY
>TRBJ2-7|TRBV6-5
ASSYAGDSYEQY
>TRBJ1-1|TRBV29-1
SVSRWDNLNTEAF
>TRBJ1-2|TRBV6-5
ASRIGINYGYT
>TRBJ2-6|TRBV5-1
ASSLLQGANGANVLT
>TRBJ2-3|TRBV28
ASSFPRQKFTDTQY
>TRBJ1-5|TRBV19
ASSKGQGFQPQH
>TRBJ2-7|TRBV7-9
ASSLVEPSPEQY
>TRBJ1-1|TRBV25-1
ASSENPVGEGEAF
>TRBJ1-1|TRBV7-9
ASSRQGADTEAF
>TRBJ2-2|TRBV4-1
ASSHPAGNTGELF
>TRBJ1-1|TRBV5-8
ASSRGPAEAF
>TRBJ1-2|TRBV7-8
ASSPEFYGYT
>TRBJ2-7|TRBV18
ASSPGRGAYEQY
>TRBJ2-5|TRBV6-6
ASRGVQETQY
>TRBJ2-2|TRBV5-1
ASRRETGELF
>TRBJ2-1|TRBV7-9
ASSLSGTSGNEQF
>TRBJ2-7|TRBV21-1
ASSKGTSSHEQY
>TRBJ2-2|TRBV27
ASSNDVGGVPNTGELF
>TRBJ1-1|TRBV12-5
ASGTTGGEVNTEAF
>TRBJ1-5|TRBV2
ANQDRGYSNQPQH
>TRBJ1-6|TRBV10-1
ASSDRDNSPLH
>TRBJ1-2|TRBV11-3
ASSSGQDYGYT
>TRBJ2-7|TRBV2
ASSQGLAGYEQY
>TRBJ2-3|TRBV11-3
ASSSRQGKGTDTQY
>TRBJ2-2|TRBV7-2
ASSLAEVYTGELF
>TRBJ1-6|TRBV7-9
ASSITGGQGNSPLH
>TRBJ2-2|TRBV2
ASSPGTGSGELF
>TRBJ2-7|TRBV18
ASSPDRTGGYEQY
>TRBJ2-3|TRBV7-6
ASGGVADTQY
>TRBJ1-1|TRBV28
ASSFGRGEAF
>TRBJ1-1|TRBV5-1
ASSLGTGKRATEAF
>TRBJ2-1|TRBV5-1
ASSLWGLANEQF
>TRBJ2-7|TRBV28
ASSSYRGPYEQY
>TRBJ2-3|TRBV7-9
ASSSRQASTDTQY
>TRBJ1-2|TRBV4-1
ASSQEQDRGYGYT
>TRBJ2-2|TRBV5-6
ASSFLQYTGELF
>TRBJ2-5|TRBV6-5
ASSSRGETQY
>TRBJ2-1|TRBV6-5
ASSYKRARIQGEF
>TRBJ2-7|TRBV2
ASSEPRTGYSYEQY
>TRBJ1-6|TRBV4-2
ASSPDRENNSPLH
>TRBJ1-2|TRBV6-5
ASSFGTDYGYT
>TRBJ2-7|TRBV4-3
ASRLSVSSGVNEQY
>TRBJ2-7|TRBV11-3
ASSLDTGADEQY
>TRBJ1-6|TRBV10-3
AISEVRVDYNSPLH
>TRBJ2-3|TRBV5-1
ASSLGGTDTQY
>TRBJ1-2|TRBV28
ASSLQGFGYGYT